The 26 T cell receptor beta chains in this list originate from one sample, sequenced in a study of blood T cell repertoires in COVID-19. The data were produced by immunoSEQ multiplex PCR, yet TCRdb's version contains in-frame clones alone and is incomplete. The sample carries roughly 130,000 clones, 88% recorded once. Sequenced material: peripheral blood. The receptors shown here come from a man in his sixties with active or convalescent COVID-19.

This chain links TRBV25-1 with TRBJ2-5; TRBD2 matches at 8 bases. Trimming cost V 1 base and J 4 bases; bases outside gene matches: 2. The CDR3 totals 14 residues. The V gene's germline CDR1 is MGHDK and CDR2 SYGVNS. CDR3: CASSESGGRETQYF. CDR3 DNA sequence: TGTGCCAGCAGTGAATCGGGGGGGCGAGAGACCCAGTACTTC.

The V call is TRBV20-1, the J call TRBJ2-2; 8 positions agree with TRBD2. The germline V gene has CDR1 DFQATT and CDR2 SNEGSKA (reference sequence). The junction had 10 bases not matched to a gene; V was cut back by 3 bases and J by 4 bases. The CDR3 runs to 16 residues. The CDR3 loop is CSASFFGRGGTGELFF. Here the CDR3 DNA reads TGCAGTGCTAGTTTCTTCGGGAGGGGGGGCACCGGGGAGCTGTTTTTT.

This chain uses TRBV27 with TRBJ2-7, with a possible D match to TRBD1 (5 bases). Deletions cut 5 bases from V and 0 bases from J, with 8 bases between. The CDR3 covers 13 residues. Germline values: CDR1 MNHEY, CDR2 SMNVEV (reference sequence). CDR3 DNA sequence: TGTGCCAGCAGTGAGACAGCCTCCTACGAGCAGTACTTC. Amino acid sequence: CASSETASYEQYF.

The chain is built from TRBV7-9 and TRBJ2-2, with D possibly being TRBD2 (7 bases). V was pared by 5 bases and J by 4 bases, with 14 bases between. In germline, CDR1 is SEHNR, CDR2 FQNEAQ (reference sequence). The length of the CDR3 is 15 residues. The CDR3 nucleotides read TGTGCCAGCAGCACGAGGGGGGGCTCCACCGGGGAGCTGTTTTTT. It encodes CASSTRGGSTGELFF.

The chain links TRBV24-1 to TRBJ2-3; D might be TRBD2 (5 bases). The V gene's germline CDR1 is KGHDR and CDR2 SFDVKD. This CDR3 is built from 15 residues. V lost 4 bases, J lost 4 bases, and 14 bases lay in between. The CDR3 region is CATSEEPEGADTQYF. CDR3 in DNA: TGTGCCACCAGTGAGGAGCCCGAGGGCGCAGATACGCAGTATTTT.

This CDR3 reads CASSQEMSGISYNEQFF. CDR3 sequence (DNA): TGCGCCAGCAGCCAAGAAATGAGCGGGATCTCCTACAATGAGCAGTTCTTC. The chain uses TRBV4-3 and TRBJ2-1; 7 nucleotides line up with TRBD2. V was clipped by 0 bases and J by 0 bases; unmatched bases: 5. Germline CDR1 LGHNA, CDR2 YSLEER. CDR3 length: 17 amino acids.

The chain links TRBV7-2 to TRBJ2-7, with 7 bases that match TRBD1. The germline V gene has CDR1 SGHTA and CDR2 FQGNSA. The CDR3 loop spans 13 amino acids. V gave up 5 bases and J gave up 3 bases; unmatched junction bases: 4. The CDR3 protein is CASSRQGDYEQYF. In DNA form, the CDR3 reads TGTGCCAGCAGCCGACAGGGAGACTACGAGCAGTACTTC.

The chain carries TRBV9 and TRBJ1-3; no definite D call. V was trimmed by 6 bases and J by 0 bases, leaving 4 bases between them. Germline CDR1 reads SGDLS; CDR2 reads YYNGEE. This CDR3 is built from 12 residues. The CDR3 DNA reads TGTGCCAGCACTTACTCTGGAAACACCATATATTTT. As protein: CASTYSGNTIYF.

The V and J genes are TRBV6-5 and TRBJ2-1; D gene uncertain. The CDR3 covers 14 residues. V lost 0 bases to trimming and J lost 3 bases, with 6 bases between them. Germline V lookup: CDR1 MNHEY, CDR2 SVGAGI. The CDR3 bases are TGTGCCAGCAGTTACTCCGGTCTCTACAATGAGCAGTTCTTC. It specifies CASSYSGLYNEQFF.

This clone was detected only once. This chain joins TRBV6-6 and TRBJ1-5; no definite D call. Trimming took 8 bases from V and 4 from J, leaving 12 bases between them. CDR1 MNHNY and CDR2 SVGAGI come from the germline V gene (reference sequence). This CDR3 comprises 13 residues. The CDR3 reads CASAEGRNQPQHF. The CDR3 DNA reads as TGTGCCAGCGCTGAGGGAAGGAATCAGCCCCAGCATTTT.

The chain couples TRBV28 to TRBJ1-2; D perhaps matches TRBD1 (5 bases). The CDR3 contains 13 residues. The ends were cut back, 3 bases at V and 7 bases at J, with 12 bases in the middle. CDR1 is MDHEN and CDR2 is SYDVKM in the germline V gene. CDR3 protein: CASSLAGRSGYTF. DNA for the CDR3: TGTGCCAGCAGTTTGGCAGGGAGGAGTGGCTACACCTTC.

V gene TRBV7-2 combines with J gene TRBJ1-1, with 9 bases that match TRBD1. The J segment lost 5 bases and the V segment lost 6 bases, leaving 10 bases of the junction unmatched. The CDR3 has 15 amino acids. The germline V gene encodes CDR1 SGHTA and CDR2 FQGNSA. The CDR3 spells CASSFHGTGRTEAFF. The CDR3 nucleotides are TGTGCCAGCAGTTTCCACGGGACAGGGAGAACTGAAGCTTTCTTT.

The J gene is TRBJ1-4, the V gene TRBV4-3; D gene ambiguous. The CDR3 consists of 18 residues. CDR1 LGHNA and CDR2 YSLEER come from the germline V gene. V lost 0 bases, J lost 0 bases, and 14 bases lay in between. The CDR3 region is CASSQDTAVDATNEKLFF. The CDR3 coding sequence is TGCGCCAGCAGCCAAGATACAGCCGTGGATGCAACTAATGAAAAACTGTTTTTT.

This rearrangement joins TRBV7-2 to TRBJ2-1, with 9 bases aligning to TRBD1. The CDR3 covers 16 residues. Germline V CDR1 and CDR2: SGHTA, FQGNSA. V trimming: 1 base; J trimming: 5 bases; junction bases outside the gene matches: 6. CDR3 sequence (DNA): TGTGCCAGCAGCTTAGTACCGGACAGGGGACACAATGAGCAGTTCTTC. This translates into CASSLVPDRGHNEQFF. The whole variable domain, filled in from reference TRBV7-2 and TRBJ2-1, reads GAGVSQSPSNKVTEKGKDVELRCDPISGHTALYWYRQSLGQGLEFLIYFQGNSAPDKSGLPSDRFSAERTGGSVSTLTIQRTQQEDSAVYLCASSLVPDRGHNEQFFGPGTRLTVL.

CDR3 nucleotide sequence: TGTGCCACCAGCAGAGATAAGAGGGAACAAGAGACCCAGTACTTC. Its protein product is CATSRDKREQETQYF. This chain connects TRBV15 to TRBJ2-5; tentatively, D is TRBD2 (5 bases). Germline CDR1 is LNHNV and CDR2 is YYDKDF (reference sequence). This CDR3 contains 15 residues. Between the trimmed V and J ends, which lost 0 bases and 2 bases, there was a span of 10 bases.

This sequence joins TRBV3-1 (or the pseudogene TRBV3-2) and TRBJ2-2; 9 bases fit TRBD1. Germline V gene sequence: CDR1 LGHDT, CDR2 YNNKEL (reference sequence). After removal of 3 bases from V and 2 bases from J, the junction contained 4 bases not matched to a gene. The CDR3 runs to 16 residues. The CDR3 sequence is CASSHPGQGNTGELFF. The CDR3 DNA reads TGTGCCAGCAGCCACCCGGGACAGGGTAACACCGGGGAGCTGTTTTTT.

This clone was counted a single time. The V gene is TRBV27, the J gene TRBJ1-1; D is unresolved. Trimming cost V 6 bases and J 8 bases, with 13 bases left between them. The CDR3 has 12 residues. Germline lookup yields CDR1 MNHEY and CDR2 SMNVEV (reference sequence). CDR3 coding DNA: TGTGCCAGCAGCGTACTATATTCGGAAGCTTTCTTT. Translated: CASSVLYSEAFF.

The chain has TRBV12-3 or TRBV12-4 and TRBJ1-2; D gene uncertain. Trimming removed 3 bases from V and 4 bases from J, with 6 bases in between. The CDR3 totals 12 residues. The CDR3 reads CASSLRVYGYTF. CDR3 sequence (DNA): TGTGCCAGCAGTTTGAGAGTCTATGGCTACACCTTC.

The rearrangement links TRBV27 to TRBJ1-1; D is unresolved. The germline V gene encodes CDR1 MNHEY and CDR2 SMNVEV (reference sequence). Trimming stripped 3 bases from V and 1 base from J, with 12 bases between. The CDR3 is 15 amino acids. The CDR3 DNA sequence: TGTGCCAGCAGTTTTGAGTTTACGGGGAACACTGAAGCTTTCTTT. This encodes CASSFEFTGNTEAFF.

The DNA for the CDR3 is TGTGCCAGTACCATGGGGACTAGCGGGAGGGTTGAGCAGTTCTTC. Amino acid sequence: CASTMGTSGRVEQFF. The genes are TRBV19 and TRBJ2-1, with 16 nucleotides matching TRBD2. Losses at the gene ends were 7 bases for V and 9 bases for J; bases not matched to a gene: 6. Germline V gene sequence: CDR1 LNHDA, CDR2 SQIVND (reference sequence). The CDR3 sequence is 15 residues long. Based on the CDR3 plus reference TRBV19 and TRBJ2-1, the full variable domain is DGGITQSPKYLFRKEGQNVTLSCEQNLNHDAMYWYRQDPGQGLRLIYYSQIVNDFQKGDIAEGYSVSREKKESFPLTVTSAQKNPTAFYLCASTMGTSGRVEQFFGPGTRLTVL.

The chain has TRBV11-2 and TRBJ2-5; 9 nucleotides align to TRBD1. Germline values: CDR1 SGHAT, CDR2 FQNNGV. The CDR3 is 15 amino acids. The V segment lost 1 base and the J segment 6 bases; nucleotides outside the gene matches: 6. The DNA of the CDR3 is TGTGCCAGCAGCTTAGGGACAGGGGTTTGGCAGACCCAGTACTTC. Translated, it gives CASSLGTGVWQTQYF. The variable domain in full, with the rest retrieved from reference TRBV11-2 and TRBJ2-5, is EAGVAQSPRYKIIEKRQSVAFWCNPISGHATLYWYQQILGQGPKLLIQFQNNGVVDDSQLPKDRFSAERLKGVDSTLKIQPAKLEDSAVYLCASSLGTGVWQTQYFGPGTRLLVL.

In this sample, this clone turned up many times. This rearrangement joins TRBV28 to TRBJ2-7; 8 bases agree with TRBD1. V dropped 5 bases and J dropped 9; count of bases not matched to a gene: 3. The germline CDR1 and CDR2 sequences are MDHEN and SYDVKM. The CDR3 covers 11 residues. DNA for the CDR3: TGTGCCAGCAGTCCCGGGACAGGGCAGTACTTC. This translates into CASSPGTGQYF.

This rearrangement joins TRBV19 to TRBJ2-7; possibly TRBD1 for D (6 bases). The CDR3 extends over 17 amino acids. Germline V gives CDR1 LNHDA, CDR2 SQIVND (reference sequence). Trimming shortened V by 4 bases and J by 5 bases, and 24 bases separated the two germline ends. CDR3 sequence (DNA): TGTGCCAGTAGTACGGCTACTACGGACAGTCCTGGGAACGAGCAGTACTTC. This encodes CASSTATTDSPGNEQYF.

This chain uses TRBV18 with TRBJ2-5; TRBD1 aligns across 7 bases. With V trimmed by 4 bases and J by 5 bases, 13 bases remained unmatched. CDR3 length: 16 residues. Germline V lookup: CDR1 KGHSH, CDR2 LQKENI. The CDR3: CASSQGQTGGIETQYF. The CDR3, as DNA: TGTGCCAGCTCACAGGGACAGACCGGCGGAATTGAGACCCAGTACTTC.

The chain carries TRBV5-1 and TRBJ2-5; TRBD2 matches 9 bases. Looked up from germline, CDR1 is SGHRS and CDR2 is YFSETQ. Unmatched junction bases numbered 4, after V lost 3 bases and J lost 4 bases. This CDR3 is 14 amino acids long. The CDR3 sequence: CASSSGLAGETQYF. DNA of the CDR3: TGCGCCAGCAGCTCGGGACTAGCAGGAGAGACCCAGTACTTC.

The count of this clone is one. The chain has TRBV3-1 (or the pseudogene TRBV3-2) and TRBJ1-5, with D uncertain. Deletions cut 1 base from V and 4 bases from J, with 8 bases between. Germline-derived CDR1 and CDR2 are LGHDT and YNNKEL (reference sequence). The CDR3 length is 14 residues. The CDR3 loop is CASSQGVKNQPQHF. The CDR3 bases are TGTGCCAGCAGCCAAGGCGTTAAAAATCAGCCCCAGCATTTT.